The source of this T cell receptor beta chain is a study of T cells after yellow fever vaccination. The germline gives CDR1 SGHRS, CDR2 YFSETQ. This CDR3 has 19 amino acids. The V end was cut by 4 bases, the J end by 1 base, with 21 bases between. TCRdb analysed the 5' RACE reads with MiXCR anew, one entry per CDR3 protein. The sample contains 450,000 to 550,000 distinct CDR3 sequences, 15% to 20% of which appear only once. The sample consisted of PBMCs, taken 15 days after the yellow fever booster vaccination. This TCR was sampled from a young man who received the YFV17D yellow fever vaccine. The J gene is TRBJ2-6, the V gene TRBV5-1, with a weak D call TRBD2 (7 bases). CDR3 in DNA: TGCGCCAGCAGCGGGGGGGGGACACCCGTCTCTTCTGGGGCCAACGTCCTGACTTTC. Translating it yields CASSGGGTPVSSGANVLTF.